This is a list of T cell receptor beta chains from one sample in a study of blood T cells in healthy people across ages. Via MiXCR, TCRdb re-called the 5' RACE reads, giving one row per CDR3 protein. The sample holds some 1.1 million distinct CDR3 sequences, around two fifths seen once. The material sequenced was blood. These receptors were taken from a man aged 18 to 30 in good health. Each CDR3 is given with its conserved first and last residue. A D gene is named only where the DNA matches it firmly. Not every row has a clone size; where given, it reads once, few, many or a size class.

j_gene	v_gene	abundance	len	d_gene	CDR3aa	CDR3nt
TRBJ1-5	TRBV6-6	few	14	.	CASTQGLRNQPQHF	TGTGCCAGCACCCAGGGCCTTCGGAATCAGCCCCAGCATTTT
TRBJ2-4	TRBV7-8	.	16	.	CASSLVGNLAKNIQYF	TGTGCCAGCAGCTTAGTAGGGAATCTAGCCAAAAACATTCAGTACTTC
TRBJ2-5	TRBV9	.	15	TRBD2	CASSQWASGQETQYF	TGTGCCAGCAGCCAATGGGCTAGCGGACAAGAGACCCAGTACTTC
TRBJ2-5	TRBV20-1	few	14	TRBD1	CSARDRGGLETQYF	TGCAGTGCTCGGGACAGGGGTGGACTAGAGACCCAGTACTTC
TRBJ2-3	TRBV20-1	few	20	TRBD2	CSARDLYPGLAGVTTDTQYF	TGCAGTGCTAGAGATCTTTATCCGGGACTAGCGGGGGTCACAACAGATACGCAGTATTTT
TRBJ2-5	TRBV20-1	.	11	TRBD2	CSAAGVDEQYF	TGCAGTGCTGCGGGGGTTGATGAGCAGTACTTC
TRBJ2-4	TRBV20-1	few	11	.	CSAIAKNIQYF	TGCAGTGCTATCGCCAAAAACATTCAGTACTTC
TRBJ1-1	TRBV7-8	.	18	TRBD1	CASSLPLRQGATNTEAFF	TGTGCCAGCAGCTTACCGCTCCGACAGGGGGCAACGAACACTGAAGCTTTCTTT
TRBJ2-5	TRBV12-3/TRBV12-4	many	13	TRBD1	CASRWTGQETQYF	TGTGCCAGCAGATGGACAGGGCAAGAGACCCAGTACTTC
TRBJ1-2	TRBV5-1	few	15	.	CASSPLGGENYGYTF	TGCGCCAGCAGCCCTTTGGGCGGTGAAAACTATGGCTACACCTTC
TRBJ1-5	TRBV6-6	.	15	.	CASSYLGGRNQPQHF	TGTGCCAGCAGTTACTTGGGGGGTCGTAATCAGCCCCAGCATTTT
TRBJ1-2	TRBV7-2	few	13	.	CASSLGGVGGYTF	TGTGCCAGCAGCTTGGGAGGGGTTGGAGGCTACACCTTC
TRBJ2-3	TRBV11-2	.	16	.	CASSPRGQDRRDTQYF	TGTGCCAGCAGCCCCCGGGGGCAGGACCGAAGGGATACGCAGTATTTT
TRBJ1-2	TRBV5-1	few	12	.	CASSSDFYGYTF	TGCGCCAGCAGCTCTGACTTCTATGGCTACACCTTC
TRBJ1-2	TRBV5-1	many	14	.	CASSLETPNYGYTF	TGCGCCAGCAGCTTGGAGACACCTAACTATGGCTACACCTTC
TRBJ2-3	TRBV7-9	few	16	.	CASSFKAGASTDTQYF	TGTGCCAGCAGCTTTAAGGCAGGAGCTAGCACAGATACGCAGTATTTT